The 31 T cell receptor beta chains listed next were all sequenced from one sample in a study of T cells in Graves' hyperthyroidism and ophthalmopathy. Amplified regions were TCR beta CDR3 sequences from RNA transcripts. The primer set for the first-round RT-PCR of the TCR CDR3 was HTBI. TCRdb re-analysed the multiplex PCR reads in MiXCR, keeping a single row per CDR3 protein. Of about 380,000 distinct CDR3 sequences listed, roughly 18% are singletons. The sample was blood. The receptors were sampled from a man between 18 and 29 years old with Graves' ophthalmopathy.

At least ten counts were recorded for this clonotype. J is TRBJ1-5 and V is TRBV2, with 10 bases that match TRBD1. J lost 1 base, V lost 4 bases, and 13 bases had no gene match. Germline V gives CDR1 SNHLY, CDR2 FYNNEI. The CDR3 consists of 19 residues. The CDR3 is CASSVSGQGIPWSNQPQHF. CDR3 in DNA: TGTGCCAGCAGTGTTTCGGGACAGGGGATCCCTTGGAGCAATCAGCCCCAGCATTTT.

This clonotype was seen repeatedly, ten times or more. The chain links TRBV5-1 to TRBJ2-1; no clear D gene. The V gene's germline CDR1 is SGHRS and CDR2 YFSETQ. Trimming removed 3 bases from V and 4 bases from J, with 11 bases in between. There are 14 residues in the CDR3. CDR3 DNA sequence: TGCGCCAGCAGCTATACGGACGGATACAATGAGCAGTTCTTC. Protein: CASSYTDGYNEQFF.

This clonotype was counted at least ten times. The gene calls are TRBV7-2 and TRBJ2-7, with D hard to call. In germline, CDR1 is SGHTA, CDR2 FQGNSA. CDR3 length equals 14 residues. The V gene lost 0 bases and the J gene lost 5 bases, with 11 bases spanning the gap. CDR3 in amino acids: CASSLAGLIDEQYF. DNA for the CDR3: TGTGCCAGCAGCTTAGCAGGGTTAATAGACGAGCAGTACTTC.

As for this clonotype: Mismatch with germline at one junction end may stem from a read error. This chain uses TRBV7-8 with TRBJ1-5; D possibly corresponds to TRBD1 (6 bases). Looked up from germline, CDR1 is SGHVS and CDR2 is FQNEAQ. This CDR3 is 14 amino acids long. The DNA of the CDR3 is TGTGCCAGCAGCTTGACAGGTAGCAATCAGCTCCAGCATTTT. Translated: CASSLTGSNQLQHF. Drawing the rest from reference TRBV7-8 and TRBJ1-5, the complete variable domain is GAGVSQSPRYKVAKRGQDVALRCDPISGHVSLFWYQQALGQGPEFLTYFQNEAQLDKSGLPSDRFFAERPEGSVSTLKIQRTQQEDSAVYLCASSLTGSNQLQHFGDGTRLSIL.

The rearrangement uses TRBV25-1 and TRBJ2-7, with D possibly matching TRBD1 (6 bases). The germline gives CDR1 MGHDK, CDR2 SYGVNS. Trimming left V 5 bases short and J 6 bases short, with 14 bases between. This CDR3 contains 13 residues. The CDR3 sequence: CASSTGKGAEQYF. The CDR3 DNA reads as TGTGCCAGCAGTACAGGGAAAGGGGCCGAGCAGTACTTC.

This clonotype was observed a handful of times. This chain joins TRBV6-5 and TRBJ1-3, with a tentative D call TRBD1 (5 bases). Looked up from germline, CDR1 is MNHEY and CDR2 is SVGAGI. This CDR3 is 15 amino acids long. V dropped 2 bases and J dropped 2 bases, with 10 bases sitting between them. The CDR3, as DNA: TGTGCCAGCAGTTACATGGGACCCGCTGGAAACACCATATATTTT. Amino acid sequence: CASSYMGPAGNTIYF.

At least ten counts were recorded for this clonotype. The chain has TRBV20-1 and TRBJ2-5; TRBD2 agrees at 7 bases. Looked up from germline, CDR1 is DFQATT and CDR2 is SNEGSKA (reference sequence). The CDR3 is 15 amino acids. Unmatched junction bases numbered 8, after V lost 0 bases and J lost 4 bases. The CDR3 reads CSARDPAGDRETQYF. The CDR3 bases are TGCAGTGCTAGAGATCCTGCGGGGGACCGAGAGACCCAGTACTTC.

In this sample, this clonotype turned up many times. The rearrangement links TRBV12-3 or TRBV12-4 to TRBJ2-7; tentative D call: TRBD1 (6 bases). The ends were cut back, 2 bases at V and 4 bases at J, with 18 bases in the middle. This CDR3 comprises 16 residues. DNA for the CDR3: TGTGCCAGCAGTTTATCAGGGGCGCAGGTGAGATACGAGCAGTACTTC. The encoded protein is CASSLSGAQVRYEQYF.

This clonotype was seen at least ten times. The gene calls are TRBV3-1 and TRBJ1-5; no definite D call. Germline V gene lookup returns CDR1 LGHDT and CDR2 YNNKEL (reference sequence). Trimming removed 0 bases from V and 5 bases from J, with 8 bases in between. The length of the CDR3 is 14 residues. The CDR3 nucleotides are TGTGCCAGCAGCCAAGAGAACGCGTATCAGCCCCAGCATTTT. Its protein product is CASSQENAYQPQHF.

Many counts were recorded for this clonotype. The chain joins TRBV9 to TRBJ2-3; D not resolved. From germline, CDR1 is SGDLS and CDR2 YYNGEE. The CDR3 is 15 amino acids. The V end was cut by 0 bases, the J end by 1 base, with 9 bases between. This CDR3 is CASSVDGRRTDTQYF. Written as DNA, the CDR3 is TGTGCCAGCAGCGTAGATGGTAGACGCACAGATACGCAGTATTTT. Supplemented by reference TRBV9 and TRBJ2-3, the full variable domain reads DSGVTQTPKHLITATGQRVTLRCSPRSGDLSVYWYQQSLDQGLQFLIQYYNGEERAKGNILERFSAQQFPDLHSELNLSSLELGDSALYFCASSVDGRRTDTQYFGPGTRLTVL.

This clonotype showed up many times. This rearrangement joins TRBV7-9 to TRBJ2-1, with 12 bases identical to TRBD2. Germline CDR1 reads SEHNR; CDR2 reads FQNEAQ (reference sequence). The CDR3 is 15 amino acids. V trimming: 5 bases; J trimming: 8 bases; junction bases outside the gene matches: 7. The CDR3 protein is CASSTSSGGADEQFF. For the CDR3, the DNA is TGTGCCAGCAGCACATCTAGCGGGGGGGCGGATGAGCAGTTCTTC.

This clonotype was picked up one time. The chain has TRBV12-3 or TRBV12-4 and TRBJ2-1, with a possible D match to TRBD2 (6 bases). The germline V and J ends were trimmed by 3 bases and 0 bases, with 12 bases remaining between them. This CDR3 has 16 residues. As DNA, the CDR3 is TGTGCCAGCAGTTTGGCTAGCGCAAGCTCCTACAATGAGCAGTTCTTC. Its protein product is CASSLASASSYNEQFF.

V and J are TRBV12-3 or TRBV12-4 and TRBJ2-7; no definite D call. V shed 4 bases and J shed 3 bases, with 13 bases lying between them. The CDR3 has 14 residues. The CDR3 protein is CASSSFPTDYEQYF. As DNA, the CDR3 is TGTGCCAGCAGTTCCTTTCCGACGGACTACGAGCAGTACTTC.

Ten or more counts support this clonotype. The chain employs TRBV6-1 and TRBJ2-5; 9 bases align to TRBD1. With 5 bases clipped from V and 6 bases from J, the junction kept 13 bases outside the gene matches. The germline V gene has CDR1 MNHNS and CDR2 SASEGT. This CDR3 has 16 amino acids. The CDR3 reads CASSSPDRGKWKTQYF. DNA of the CDR3: TGTGCCAGCAGTTCCCCGGACAGGGGAAAATGGAAGACCCAGTACTTC.

The V call is TRBV28, the J call TRBJ2-7, with D possibly matching TRBD1 (7 bases). Trimming pared 6 bases from V and 4 bases from J, leaving 19 bases between. Per germline, CDR1 MDHEN and CDR2 SYDVKM. This CDR3 is built from 15 residues. The CDR3 reads CASSPGGKRVYEQYF. In DNA, the CDR3 is TGTGCCAGCAGCCCAGGGGGGAAGCGGGTATACGAGCAGTACTTC.

This clonotype turned up a few times. The chain is built from TRBV4-1 and TRBJ2-7; D ambiguous. V lost 1 base to trimming and J lost 2 bases, with 9 bases between them. The CDR3 consists of 14 residues. Germline V gene sequence: CDR1 MGHRA, CDR2 YSYEKL. This chain's CDR3 is CASSQGKAAYEQYF. CDR3 sequence (DNA): TGCGCCAGCAGCCAAGGGAAGGCGGCCTACGAGCAGTACTTC.

This clonotype was found many times. The rearrangement joins TRBV10-3 to TRBJ1-1, with 7 bases fitting TRBD1. This CDR3 is 14 amino acids long. Germline V lookup: CDR1 ENHRY, CDR2 SYGVKD. The ends lost 4 bases at V and 2 bases at J; junction bases unmatched: 4. The CDR3 DNA reads as TGTGCCATCAGTGGGACAGGAGTCAACACTGAAGCTTTCTTT. Its translation: CAISGTGVNTEAFF.

This clonotype has only a few counts. V and J are TRBV28 and TRBJ1-5; 9 nucleotides align to TRBD1. J was trimmed by 1 base and V by 8 bases; bases with no gene match: 3. Germline assignment: CDR1 MDHEN and CDR2 SYDVKM. CDR3 size: 14 residues. The DNA for the CDR3 is TGTGCCAGCGAACAGGGGGCGAGCAATCAGCCCCAGCATTTT. This codes for CASEQGASNQPQHF.

This clonotype was counted only a few times. This chain joins TRBV18 and TRBJ1-5, with D unresolved. This CDR3 region has 16 residues. The germline V gene encodes CDR1 KGHSH and CDR2 LQKENI. Trimming shortened V by 3 bases and J by 4 bases, and 16 bases separated the two germline ends. For the CDR3, the DNA is TGTGCCAGCTCACCGGACCCCCCGGCAGCTAATCAGCCCCAGCATTTT. Its translation is CASSPDPPAANQPQHF. Using reference TRBV18 and TRBJ1-5 for the parts outside the CDR3, the full variable domain is NAGVMQNPRHLVRRRGQEARLRCSPMKGHSHVYWYRQLPEEGLKFMVYLQKENIIDESGMPKERFSAEFPKEGPSILRIQQVVRGDSAAYFCASSPDPPAANQPQHFGDGTRLSIL.

This chain uses TRBV9 with TRBJ2-1; D unresolved. V was pared by 4 bases and J by 1 base, with 18 bases between. Germline V lookup: CDR1 SGDLS, CDR2 YYNGEE. This CDR3 has 17 amino acids. The CDR3 sequence is CASSSNPTGGSYNEQFF. For the CDR3, the DNA is TGTGCCAGCAGCTCAAACCCCACCGGCGGATCCTACAATGAGCAGTTCTTC. Drawing the rest from reference TRBV9 and TRBJ2-1, the complete variable domain is DSGVTQTPKHLITATGQRVTLRCSPRSGDLSVYWYQQSLDQGLQFLIQYYNGEERAKGNILERFSAQQFPDLHSELNLSSLELGDSALYFCASSSNPTGGSYNEQFFGPGTRLTVL.

The rearrangement uses TRBV10-1 and TRBJ1-1; D ambiguous. The germline CDR1 and CDR2 sequences are WNHNN and SYGVQD (reference sequence). CDR3 length equals 15 residues. Trimming stripped 11 bases from V and 0 bases from J, with 19 bases between. CDR3 loop: CARHGAAPMNTEAFF. DNA of the CDR3: TGCGCCCGCCATGGAGCAGCACCCATGAACACTGAAGCTTTCTTT.

This clonotype was recorded at least ten times. The chain has TRBV28 and TRBJ1-4; TRBD1 aligns across 9 bases. This CDR3 comprises 18 residues. With V trimmed by 2 bases and J by 5 bases, 12 bases remained unmatched. Germline assignment: CDR1 MDHEN and CDR2 SYDVKM. The CDR3 nucleotides are TGTGCCAGCAGTTTACCTACTTACAGGGGGCGAGGGAATGAAAAACTGTTTTTT. Protein sequence: CASSLPTYRGRGNEKLFF.

This clonotype appeared many times. The chain is built from TRBV6-1 and TRBJ1-5, with 7 bases fitting TRBD1. The CDR3 runs 19 residues. Trimming removed 3 bases from V and 4 bases from J; junction bases left unmatched: 18. The germline V gene has CDR1 MNHNS and CDR2 SASEGT. For the CDR3, the DNA is TGTGCCAGCAGTGATCCTTGCCCCCGCCGACAGGGAGAAAATCAGCCCCAGCATTTT. Translation: CASSDPCPRRQGENQPQHF.

This clonotype was counted between two and nine times. Germline and junction disagree at one end, which may indicate a read error. V gene TRBV12-3 or TRBV12-4 combines with J gene TRBJ1-5; tentatively, D is TRBD1 (5 bases). This CDR3 has 16 amino acids. The CDR3 is CASSLSRGYGDQLQHF. The DNA of the CDR3 is TGTGCCAGCAGTTTGTCGCGGGGGTATGGGGATCAGCTCCAGCATTTT.

There are many counts of this clonotype. The chain links TRBV7-2 to TRBJ1-1, with D uncertain. The CDR3 has 14 residues. Germline assignment: CDR1 SGHTA and CDR2 FQGNSA. Trimming removed 5 bases at V and 5 bases at J, with 15 bases between. Here the CDR3 reads CASSKGGVGTEAFF. CDR3 sequence (DNA): TGTGCCAGCAGCAAGGGCGGAGTGGGGACTGAAGCTTTCTTT.

This clonotype was detected a few times. V and J are TRBV27 and TRBJ1-1; 11 bases line up with TRBD1. V lost 6 bases to trimming and J lost 5 bases; unmatched junction nucleotides: 8. This CDR3 is built from 15 residues. CDR1 is MNHEY, CDR2 SMNVEV, per germline (reference sequence). The CDR3 spells CASSPRGQGDTEAFF. CDR3 nucleotides: TGTGCCAGCAGCCCCCGGGGACAGGGGGATACTGAAGCTTTCTTT.

The chain has TRBV12-3 or TRBV12-4 and TRBJ2-7; TRBD1 matches at 8 bases. V was pared by 5 bases and J by 2 bases, with 5 bases of the junction left unmatched. This CDR3 spans 14 amino acids. The CDR3 is CASSLRDRTYEQYF. For the CDR3, the DNA is TGTGCCAGCAGTCTCCGGGACAGGACCTACGAGCAGTACTTC.

This clonotype was counted at least ten times. The chain employs TRBV6-2 or TRBV6-3 and TRBJ2-2; D unclear. This CDR3 contains 15 residues. Deletions cut 6 bases from V and 1 base from J, with 12 bases between. CDR1 is MNHEY and CDR2 is SVGEGT in the germline V gene. CDR3 DNA sequence: TGTGCCAGCAGACCCGGAATGGGGAACACCGGGGAGCTGTTTTTT. This sequence encodes CASRPGMGNTGELFF.

The chain uses TRBV7-9 and TRBJ2-7; D uncertain. This CDR3 comprises 13 residues. CDR1 is SEHNR and CDR2 is FQNEAQ in the germline V gene (reference sequence). V lost 1 base and J 5 bases, leaving 9 bases between the germline ends. CDR3 in amino acids: CASSLGGEDEQYF. The CDR3 DNA reads as TGTGCCAGCAGCTTAGGCGGCGAAGACGAGCAGTACTTC.

This clonotype was counted ten times or more. The chain's CDR3 is CASSLLGNRYEQYF. CDR3 nucleotide sequence: TGTGCCAGCAGTTTATTAGGGAACAGGTACGAGCAGTACTTC. This chain links TRBV28 with TRBJ2-7; perhaps TRBD1 as D (5 bases). Per germline, CDR1 MDHEN and CDR2 SYDVKM. The length of the CDR3 is 14 residues. Trimming left V 1 base short and J 4 bases short, with 11 bases between.

This clonotype showed up many times. The chain joins TRBV5-1 to TRBJ2-1; D unresolved. From germline, CDR1 is SGHRS and CDR2 YFSETQ. V was cut by 0 bases and J by 4 bases, with 11 bases left in between. This CDR3 has 15 amino acids. The CDR3 DNA is TGCGCCAGCAGCTTGGAGGGCAGAGATTACAATGAGCAGTTCTTC. Amino acid sequence: CASSLEGRDYNEQFF.